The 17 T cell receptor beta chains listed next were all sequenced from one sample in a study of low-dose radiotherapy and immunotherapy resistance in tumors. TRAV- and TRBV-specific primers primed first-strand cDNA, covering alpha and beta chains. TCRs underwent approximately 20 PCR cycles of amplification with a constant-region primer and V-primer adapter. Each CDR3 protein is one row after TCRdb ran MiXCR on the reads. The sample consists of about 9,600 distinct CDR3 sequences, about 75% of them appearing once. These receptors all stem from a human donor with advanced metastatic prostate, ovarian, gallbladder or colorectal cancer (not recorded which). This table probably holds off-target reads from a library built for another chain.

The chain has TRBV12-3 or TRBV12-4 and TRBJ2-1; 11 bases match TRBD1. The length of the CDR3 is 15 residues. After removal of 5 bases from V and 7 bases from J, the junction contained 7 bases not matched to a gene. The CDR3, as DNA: TGTGCCAGCAGTGTATACCGGGACAGGGGGAATGAGCAGTTCTTC. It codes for CASSVYRDRGNEQFF.

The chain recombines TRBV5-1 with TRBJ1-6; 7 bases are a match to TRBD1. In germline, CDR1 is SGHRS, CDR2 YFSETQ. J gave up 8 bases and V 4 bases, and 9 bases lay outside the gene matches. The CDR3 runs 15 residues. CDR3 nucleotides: TGCGCCAGCAGCGGCCGTACAGGGGAGGATTCACCCCTCCACTTT. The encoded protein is CASSGRTGEDSPLHF.

The CDR3 region is CASSAGDFLGYTF. CDR3 nucleotide sequence: TGCGCCAGCAGCGCAGGGGACTTTCTTGGCTACACCTTC. The V gene is TRBV5-1, the J gene TRBJ1-2, with a possible D match to TRBD1 (6 bases). From germline, CDR1 is SGHRS and CDR2 YFSETQ. The CDR3 is made up of 13 amino acids. Trimming took 4 bases from V and 7 from J, leaving 14 bases between them. The full variable domain, completed using reference TRBV5-1 and TRBJ1-2, is KAGVTQTPRYLIKTRGQQVTLSCSPISGHRSVSWYQQTPGQGLQFLFEYFSETQRNKGNFPGRFSGRQFSNSRSEMNVSTLELGDSALYLCASSAGDFLGYTFGSGTRLTVV.

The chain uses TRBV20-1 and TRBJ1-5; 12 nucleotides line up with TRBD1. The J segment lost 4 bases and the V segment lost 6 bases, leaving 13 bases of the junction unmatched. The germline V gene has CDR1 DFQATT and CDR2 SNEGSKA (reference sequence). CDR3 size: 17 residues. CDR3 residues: CSARDRGRMMANQPQHF. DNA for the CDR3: TGCAGTGCACGGGACAGGGGGCGCATGATGGCAAATCAGCCCCAGCATTTT.

The CDR3 protein is CASSRTPAGSSYNEQFF. Here the CDR3 DNA reads TGTGCCAGCAGCCGCACGCCGGCGGGATCCTCCTACAATGAGCAGTTCTTC. The rearrangement links TRBV7-9 to TRBJ2-1; a weak D match, TRBD2 (6 bases). V was shortened by 5 bases and J by 0 bases, with 17 bases between the two germline ends. Per the germline V gene, CDR1 is SEHNR and CDR2 is FQNEAQ (reference sequence). The CDR3 totals 17 residues.

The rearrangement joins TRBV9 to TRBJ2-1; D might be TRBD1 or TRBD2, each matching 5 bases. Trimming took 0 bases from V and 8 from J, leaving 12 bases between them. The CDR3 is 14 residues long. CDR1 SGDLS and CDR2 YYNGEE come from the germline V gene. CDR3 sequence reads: CASSVVGTSYEQFF. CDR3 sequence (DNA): TGTGCCAGCAGCGTAGTTGGGACGAGCTATGAGCAGTTCTTC.

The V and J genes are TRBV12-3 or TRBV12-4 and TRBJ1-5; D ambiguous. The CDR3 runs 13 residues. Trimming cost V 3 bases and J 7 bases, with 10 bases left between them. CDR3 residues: CASSFRNQQPQHF. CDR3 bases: TGTGCCAGCAGTTTCAGGAATCAACAGCCCCAGCATTTT.

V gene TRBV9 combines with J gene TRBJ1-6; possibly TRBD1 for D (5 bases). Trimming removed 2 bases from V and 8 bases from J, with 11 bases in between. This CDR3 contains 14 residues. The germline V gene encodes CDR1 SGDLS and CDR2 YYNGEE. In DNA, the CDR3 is TGTGCCAGCAGCGTTCAGGGCGGGGATTCACCCCTCCACTTT. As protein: CASSVQGGDSPLHF.

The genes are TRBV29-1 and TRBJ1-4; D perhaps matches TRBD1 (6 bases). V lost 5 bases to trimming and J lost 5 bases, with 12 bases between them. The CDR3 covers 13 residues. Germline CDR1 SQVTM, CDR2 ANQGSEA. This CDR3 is CSVPQGGNEKLFF. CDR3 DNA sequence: TGCAGCGTTCCACAGGGAGGGAATGAAAAACTGTTTTTT.

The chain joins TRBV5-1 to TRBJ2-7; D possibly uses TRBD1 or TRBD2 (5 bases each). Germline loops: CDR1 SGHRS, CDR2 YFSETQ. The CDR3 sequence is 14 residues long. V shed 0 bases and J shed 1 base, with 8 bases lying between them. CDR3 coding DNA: TGCGCCAGCAGCTTGGAAGAGGGGTCCTACGAGCAGTACTTC. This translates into CASSLEEGSYEQYF.

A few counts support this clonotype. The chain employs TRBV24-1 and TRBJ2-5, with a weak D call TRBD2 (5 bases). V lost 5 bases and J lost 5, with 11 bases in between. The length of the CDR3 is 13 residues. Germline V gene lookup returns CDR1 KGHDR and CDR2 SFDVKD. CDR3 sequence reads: CATSGGVRETQYF. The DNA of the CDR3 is TGTGCCACCAGTGGGGGAGTCCGCGAGACCCAGTACTTC.

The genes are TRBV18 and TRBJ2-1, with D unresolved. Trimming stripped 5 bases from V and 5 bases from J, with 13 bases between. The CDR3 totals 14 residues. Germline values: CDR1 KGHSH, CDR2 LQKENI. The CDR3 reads CASSFLSDNNEQFF. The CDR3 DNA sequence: TGTGCCAGCTCATTCCTCTCGGATAACAATGAGCAGTTCTTC.

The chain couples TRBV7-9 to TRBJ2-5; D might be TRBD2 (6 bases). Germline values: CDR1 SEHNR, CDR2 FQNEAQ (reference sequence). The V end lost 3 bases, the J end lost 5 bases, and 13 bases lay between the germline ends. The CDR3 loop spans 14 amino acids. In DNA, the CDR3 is TGTGCCAGCAGCTTCACTAGCACGATGGAGACCCAGTACTTC. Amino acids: CASSFTSTMETQYF.

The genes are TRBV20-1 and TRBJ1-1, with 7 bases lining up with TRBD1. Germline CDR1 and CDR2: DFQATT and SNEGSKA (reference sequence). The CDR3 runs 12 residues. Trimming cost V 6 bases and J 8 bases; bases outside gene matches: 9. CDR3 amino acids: CSAGDSNQEAFF. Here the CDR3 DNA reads TGCAGTGCCGGGGACAGTAACCAGGAAGCTTTCTTT.

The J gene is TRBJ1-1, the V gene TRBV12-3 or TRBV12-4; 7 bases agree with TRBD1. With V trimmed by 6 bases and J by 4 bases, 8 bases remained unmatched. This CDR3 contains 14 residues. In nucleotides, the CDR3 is TGTGCCAGCAGCCTCCGACAGGGCTCCACTGAAGCTTTCTTT. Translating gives CASSLRQGSTEAFF.

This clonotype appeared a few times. The CDR3, as DNA: TGCAGCGTTGAGTCTAGCGGGACAAAGACCCAGTACTTC. It specifies CSVESSGTKTQYF. The chain couples TRBV29-1 to TRBJ2-5, with TRBD2 matching over 9 bases. V lost 3 bases, J lost 6 bases, and 5 bases stayed unmatched. CDR3 length equals 13 residues. Germline loops: CDR1 SQVTM, CDR2 ANQGSEA.

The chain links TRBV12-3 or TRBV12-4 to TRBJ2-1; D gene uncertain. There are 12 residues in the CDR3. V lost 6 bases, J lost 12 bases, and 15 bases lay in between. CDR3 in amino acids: CASSSEETGQFF. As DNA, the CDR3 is TGTGCCAGCAGCAGTGAAGAAACGGGGCAGTTCTTC.